This paragraph covers one T cell receptor beta chain sequence. This record comes from a study of shared clonotypes between healthy human individuals. About the study: Per donor, CD8 memory used one plate, CD8 naive used two, CD4 memory used three and CD4 naive used three.

This table comes from immunoSEQ multiplex PCR, and its TCRdb copy is limited to in-frame clones, with some not included. The profile shows roughly 2.5 million clones, approximately 94% of them singletons. Only Caucasian adults living in Nashville, Tennessee made up the donor group. The CDR3 sequence is 14 residues long. From germline, CDR1 is MNHEY and CDR2 SVGAGI. The germline V and J ends were trimmed by 5 bases and 5 bases, with 16 bases remaining between them. This receptor was taken from a man between 18 and 35 years old in good health. This rearrangement joins TRBV6-5 to TRBJ2-7; a weak D match, TRBD2 (6 bases). Sequenced: naive CD4+ T cells sorted from blood. Stated subset: CD45RA+ positively selected. This CDR3 is CASSQGLPLNEQYF. The CDR3 DNA follows: TGTGCCAGCAGTCAGGGACTCCCGCTTAACGAGCAGTACTTC.